The sequence of this T cell receptor beta chain was determined in a study of preoperative IRX-2 immunotherapy in early breast cancer. Trimming took off 7 bases at V and 3 bases at J, with 18 bases between the two ends. The CDR3 loop spans 15 amino acids. Germline loops: CDR1 SQVTM, CDR2 ANQGSEA. Treatment: preoperative locoregional IRX-2 cytokine immunotherapy. Patients received preoperative, locoregional IRX-2 cytokine immunotherapy in a phase Ib study. Sequencing was performed with immunoSEQ multiplex PCR; in TCRdb, only in-frame clones are kept and a portion is missing. The sample records 60,000 or so clones, 94% being singletons.

The chain links TRBV29-1 to TRBJ1-4; D remains ambiguous. This receptor was obtained from a human donor with breast cancer. Sampling was done from a patient treated with IRX-2 immunotherapy. The chain's CDR3 is CSAIISGVPNEKLFF. The CDR3 coding sequence is TGCAGCGCCATCATCAGCGGGGTCCCTAATGAAAAACTGTTTTTT.